The clone carrying this T cell receptor beta chain was seen many times. Its antigen is unknown. The data originate from a study of T cell repertoires in cytomegalovirus infection. Overall study context: Matching HLA type and CMV infection were both indicated by public TCR beta signatures. Study-level findings and limits: Clonotype analysis showed dominance of the ex vivo response by HLA-C-restricted CMV-specific TCR beta clonotypes. Of the TCR beta families, the public ones yielded a cumulative frequency that identified carriers of CMV plus the relevant HLA.

CDR3 length: 14 residues. The germline V gene has CDR1 SGHVS and CDR2 FNYEAQ. The V and J ends lost 5 bases and 2 bases respectively, with 11 bases between them. TCRdb used MiXCR to reprocess the reads, holding one entry per CDR3 protein. This table holds 500,000 to 600,000 distinct CDR3 sequences, approximately 17% found once. This receptor was taken from a human donor in good health (CMV status not recorded). Some clones in this sample may be carry-over from other donors' samples. The sequenced sample was CD8+ T cells from PBMCs. V is TRBV7-6 and J is TRBJ2-3; no clear D. The CDR3 spells CASSPSVFTDTQYF. CDR3 sequence (DNA): TGTGCCAGCAGCCCCAGCGTGTTCACAGATACGCAGTATTTT.